These 17 T cell receptor beta chains were sequenced from one sample in a study of T cell responses to AZD1222 COVID-19 vaccine. Method: immunoSEQ multiplex PCR; TCRdb's copy keeps in-frame clones and lacks some. The sample comprises 160,000 or so clones, approximately 90% of which are singletons, and more than 1.3% rests with the top ten. Sequenced here: peripheral blood, sampled 28 days after the second AZD1222 dose. The source of these receptors is an adult who received the AZD1222 COVID-19 vaccine.

This clone was counted only a few times. The chain links TRBV5-5 to TRBJ1-1; D is ambiguous. The V end lost 0 bases, the J end lost 11 bases, and 11 bases lay between the germline ends. CDR1 is SGHKS and CDR2 is YYEKEE in the germline V gene (reference sequence). The CDR3 is made up of 12 amino acids. DNA for the CDR3: TGTGCCAGCAGCTTGGTAGGGAGTACGGCTTTCTTT. Translated: CASSLVGSTAFF.

The genes are TRBV6-5 and TRBJ1-1; 9 positions agree with TRBD1. Looked up from germline, CDR1 is MNHEY and CDR2 is SVGAGI. The CDR3 totals 15 residues. Losses at the gene ends were 6 bases for V and 4 bases for J; bases not matched to a gene: 9. The DNA of the CDR3 is TGTGCCAGCAGCCTCGGACAGGGGACGGGCACTGAAGCTTTCTTT. Translating gives CASSLGQGTGTEAFF.

V and J are TRBV18 and TRBJ2-5; no firm D call. Trimming took off 4 bases at V and 0 bases at J, with 6 bases between the two ends. Germline loops: CDR1 KGHSH, CDR2 LQKENI. This CDR3 contains 13 residues. CDR3 sequence: CASSRLYQETQYF. CDR3 coding DNA: TGTGCCAGCTCACGGTTGTACCAAGAGACCCAGTACTTC.

The J gene is TRBJ1-2, the V gene TRBV7-2, with 12 bases that match TRBD1. The trim removed 5 bases at V and 4 bases at J, leaving 8 bases unmatched. Germline CDR1 reads SGHTA; CDR2 reads FQGNSA. The CDR3 loop spans 16 amino acids. The CDR3 DNA reads as TGTGCCAGCAGCCAACCCGGGACAGGGGGCGCCTATGGCTACACCTTC. Translating it yields CASSQPGTGGAYGYTF.

V gene TRBV2 combines with J gene TRBJ1-4; D ambiguous. Germline loops: CDR1 SNHLY, CDR2 FYNNEI. CDR3 length: 12 residues. V lost 7 bases and J lost 8, with 11 bases in between. The CDR3 sequence: CASIGVGEKLFF. CDR3 nucleotides: TGTGCCAGCATTGGAGTGGGCGAAAAACTGTTTTTT.

The chain recombines TRBV7-6 with TRBJ1-1; 9 nucleotides match TRBD1. V was clipped by 2 bases and J by 3 bases; unmatched bases: 4. Per the germline V gene, CDR1 is SGHVS and CDR2 is FNYEAQ. CDR3 length: 15 residues. The CDR3 region is CASSLRRQGDTEAFF. CDR3 coding DNA: TGTGCCAGCAGCTTACGCCGACAGGGGGACACTGAAGCTTTCTTT.

The V gene is TRBV2, the J gene TRBJ1-5, with D possibly TRBD1 on 5 matching bases. Germline V lookup: CDR1 SNHLY, CDR2 FYNNEI. With 6 bases removed from V and 3 bases from J, the gap between germline ends came to 15 bases. The CDR3 loop spans 15 amino acids. CDR3 amino acids: CASREGRTANQPQHF. DNA for the CDR3: TGTGCCAGCAGGGAGGGGAGAACCGCCAATCAGCCCCAGCATTTT.

J is TRBJ2-7 and V is TRBV5-1, with D possibly being TRBD1 (5 bases). Germline V lookup: CDR1 SGHRS, CDR2 YFSETQ. This CDR3 is built from 14 residues. V lost 4 bases, J lost 2 bases, and 13 bases lay in between. DNA of the CDR3: TGCGCCAGCAGCCAGGGTGGTGGTGCCTACGAGCAGTACTTC. This sequence encodes CASSQGGGAYEQYF.

The chain has TRBV2 and TRBJ1-1, with 7 bases fitting TRBD1. V lost 3 bases to trimming and J lost 6 bases; unmatched junction nucleotides: 7. The CDR3 is made up of 14 amino acids. Germline CDR1 and CDR2: SNHLY and FYNNEI. CDR3 in amino acids: CASSEGNRGSEAFF. In nucleotides, the CDR3 is TGTGCCAGCAGTGAGGGGAACAGGGGCTCTGAAGCTTTCTTT.

A few counts support this clone. The CDR3 bases are TGTGCCAGCAGCCCCGGGACAGGGAACACTGAAGCTTTCTTT. Translated, it gives CASSPGTGNTEAFF. The chain has TRBV11-2 and TRBJ1-1, with TRBD1 matching over 8 bases. After removal of 5 bases from V and 1 base from J, the junction contained 3 bases not matched to a gene. The CDR3 runs 14 residues. Germline V gene sequence: CDR1 SGHAT, CDR2 FQNNGV. The full variable domain, with the rest looked up from reference TRBV11-2 and TRBJ1-1, is EAGVAQSPRYKIIEKRQSVAFWCNPISGHATLYWYQQILGQGPKLLIQFQNNGVVDDSQLPKDRFSAERLKGVDSTLKIQPAKLEDSAVYLCASSPGTGNTEAFFGQGTRLTVV.

This clone has just a few counts. The CDR3 is CASSQVGSGFLYGYTF. The CDR3 bases are TGCGCCAGCAGCCAAGTGGGGTCAGGGTTTCTCTATGGCTACACCTTC. The V and J genes are TRBV4-1 and TRBJ1-2; TRBD1 might be the D (5 bases). The germline V gene has CDR1 MGHRA and CDR2 YSYEKL. Deletions cut 1 base from V and 4 bases from J, with 16 bases between. The CDR3 totals 16 residues.

The sample holds a few counts of this clone. Other DNA sequences of this sample code for an identical CDR3. J is TRBJ1-1 and V is TRBV12-5; 7 positions agree with TRBD1. Germline loops: CDR1 LGHNT, CDR2 FRNRAP. The CDR3 contains 12 residues. J was trimmed by 11 bases and V by 1 base; bases with no gene match: 4. CDR3 loop: CASGLGQGRAFF. For the CDR3, the DNA is TGTGCTAGTGGTTTGGGACAGGGTAGGGCTTTCTTT.

The count of this clone is one. The chain has TRBV6-5 and TRBJ1-5; D gene uncertain. V was pared by 6 bases and J by 13 bases, with 16 bases between. This CDR3 contains 12 residues. The germline CDR1 and CDR2 sequences are MNHEY and SVGAGI. The CDR3 is CASSSPPGHQHF. Here the CDR3 DNA reads TGTGCCAGCAGCAGTCCCCCCGGGCATCAGCATTTT.

The rearrangement links TRBV5-8 to TRBJ1-4; 11 nucleotides match TRBD1. Germline CDR1 and CDR2: SGHTS and YDEGEE. This CDR3 spans 16 amino acids. V shed 4 bases, J shed 7 bases, and the junction held 9 bases outside the gene matches. The CDR3 reads CASSLDGQGAFEKLFF. Written as DNA, the CDR3 is TGTGCCAGCAGCCTAGATGGACAGGGGGCGTTTGAAAAACTGTTTTTT.

The rearrangement joins TRBV28 to TRBJ1-1; D uncertain. V was cut by 5 bases and J by 1 base, with 17 bases left in between. This CDR3 contains 16 residues. Germline loops: CDR1 MDHEN, CDR2 SYDVKM. The CDR3 DNA reads as TGTGCCAGCAGTCCCCAGAGCGGACGACCGAACACTGAAGCTTTCTTT. Protein: CASSPQSGRPNTEAFF.

The chain carries TRBV7-2 and TRBJ2-7; unclear D gene. The CDR3 is made up of 13 amino acids. Trimming cost V 1 base and J 2 bases, with 6 bases left between them. Germline CDR1 and CDR2: SGHTA and FQGNSA. CDR3 sequence: CASSLDHPYEQYF. In DNA, the CDR3 is TGTGCCAGCAGCTTAGATCACCCCTACGAGCAGTACTTC.

The chain has TRBV9 and TRBJ2-1; D is perhaps TRBD1 or TRBD2 (5 bases each). The CDR3 totals 16 residues. V dropped 0 bases and J dropped 5 bases, with 15 bases sitting between them. Germline values: CDR1 SGDLS, CDR2 YYNGEE. The CDR3, as DNA: TGTGCCAGCAGCGTAGAGTGGCTCATGGGGGACAATGAGCAGTTCTTC. The encoded protein is CASSVEWLMGDNEQFF.